The following is a T cell receptor (beta chain) sequence with its context. Ophthalmopathy was moderately-to-severely active, CAS at least 3, NOSPECS at least 4, lasting under 3 months. Exclusion covered patients with other autoimmune diseases or uncontrolled infections (as well as pregnancy or lactation). Clinicians diagnosed using symptoms, serum thyroxine, TRAb, thyroid ultrasound and orbital computed tomography. The PBMCs had their origin in less than 13 ml of fresh peripheral blood. This record belongs to a study of Graves' ophthalmopathy and Graves' hyperthyroidism. Using RNA transcripts, the TCR beta CDR3 regions were amplified. An initial RT-PCR round employing HTBI primers preceded a second-round multiplex PCR. TCRdb reprocessed the multiplex PCR reads with MiXCR, giving one entry per CDR3 protein. The sample lists 600,000 to 950,000 distinct CDR3 sequences, around 40% occurring once. The specimen sequenced was peripheral blood. This receptor was taken from an adult man with Graves' ophthalmopathy.

DNA for the CDR3: TGTGCCAGCGGCGCGACTAGCGGGAGAGTCGAGACCCAGTACTTC. Its protein product is CASGATSGRVETQYF. The chain employs TRBV9 and TRBJ2-5, with 12 bases that match TRBD2. Per the germline V gene, CDR1 is SGDLS and CDR2 is YYNGEE. V lost 7 bases and J lost 5; bases outside the gene matches: 9. The CDR3 has 15 amino acids.